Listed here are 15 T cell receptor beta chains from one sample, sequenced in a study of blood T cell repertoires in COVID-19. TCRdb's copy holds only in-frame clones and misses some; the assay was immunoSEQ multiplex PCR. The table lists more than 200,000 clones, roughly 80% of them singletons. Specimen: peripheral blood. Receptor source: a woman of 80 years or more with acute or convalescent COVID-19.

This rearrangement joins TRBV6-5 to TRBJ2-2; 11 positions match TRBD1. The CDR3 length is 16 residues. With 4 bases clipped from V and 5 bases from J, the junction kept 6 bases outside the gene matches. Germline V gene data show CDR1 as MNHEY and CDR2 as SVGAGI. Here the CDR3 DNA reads TGTGCCAGCAGTTCGGGACAGGGGGGACTAACCGGGGAGCTGTTTTTT. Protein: CASSSGQGGLTGELFF.

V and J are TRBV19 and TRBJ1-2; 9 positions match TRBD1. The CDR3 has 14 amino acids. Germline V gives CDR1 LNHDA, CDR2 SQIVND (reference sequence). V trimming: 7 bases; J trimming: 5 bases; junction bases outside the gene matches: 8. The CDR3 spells CASTLRDRAYGYTF. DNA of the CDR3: TGTGCCAGTACTCTGCGGGACAGGGCGTATGGCTACACCTTC.

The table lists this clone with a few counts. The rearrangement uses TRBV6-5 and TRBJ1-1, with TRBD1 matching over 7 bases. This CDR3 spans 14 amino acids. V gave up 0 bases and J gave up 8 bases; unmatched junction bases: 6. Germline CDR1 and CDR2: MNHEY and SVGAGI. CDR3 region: CASSYSTGQTEAFF. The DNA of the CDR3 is TGTGCCAGCAGTTACTCGACAGGGCAGACCGAAGCTTTCTTT.

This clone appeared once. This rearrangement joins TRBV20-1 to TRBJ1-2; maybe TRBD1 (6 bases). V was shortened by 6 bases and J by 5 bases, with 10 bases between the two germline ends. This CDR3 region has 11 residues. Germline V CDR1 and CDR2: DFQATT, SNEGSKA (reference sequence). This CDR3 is CSAGDKYGYTF. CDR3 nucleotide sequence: TGCAGTGCAGGGGACAAGTATGGCTACACCTTC.

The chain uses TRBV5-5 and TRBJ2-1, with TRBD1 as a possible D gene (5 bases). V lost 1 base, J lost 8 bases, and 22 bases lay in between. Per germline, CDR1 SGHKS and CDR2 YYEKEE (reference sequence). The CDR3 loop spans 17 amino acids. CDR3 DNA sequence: TGTGCCAGCAGCTTGACCTGGGGCGAGTTTATTACCGATGAGCAGTTCTTC. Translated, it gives CASSLTWGEFITDEQFF.

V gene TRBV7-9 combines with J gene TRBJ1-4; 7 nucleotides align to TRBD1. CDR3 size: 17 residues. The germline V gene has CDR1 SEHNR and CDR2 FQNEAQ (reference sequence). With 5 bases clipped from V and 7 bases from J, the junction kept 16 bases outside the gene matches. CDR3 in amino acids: CASSISGSEGAVEKLFF. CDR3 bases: TGTGCCAGCAGCATATCGGGGAGTGAGGGGGCGGTTGAAAAACTGTTTTTT. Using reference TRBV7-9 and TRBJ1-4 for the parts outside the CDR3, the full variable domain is DTGVSQNPRHKITKRGQNVTFRCDPISEHNRLYWYRQTLGQGPEFLTYFQNEAQLEKSRLLSDRFSAERPKGSFSTLEIQRTEQGDSAMYLCASSISGSEGAVEKLFFGSGTQLSVL.

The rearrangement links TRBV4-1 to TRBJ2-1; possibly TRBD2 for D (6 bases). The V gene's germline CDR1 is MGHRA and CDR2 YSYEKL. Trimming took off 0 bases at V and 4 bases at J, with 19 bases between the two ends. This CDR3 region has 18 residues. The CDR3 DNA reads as TGCGCCAGCAGCCAAGACAGCGGGCCCCCCGATGAATACAATGAGCAGTTCTTC. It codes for CASSQDSGPPDEYNEQFF.

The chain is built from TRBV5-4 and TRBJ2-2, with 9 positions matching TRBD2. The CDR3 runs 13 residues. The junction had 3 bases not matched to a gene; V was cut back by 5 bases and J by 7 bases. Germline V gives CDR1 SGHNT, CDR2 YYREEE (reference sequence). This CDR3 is CASSNSGSGELFF. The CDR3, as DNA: TGTGCCAGCAGTAATAGCGGGAGCGGGGAGCTGTTTTTT.

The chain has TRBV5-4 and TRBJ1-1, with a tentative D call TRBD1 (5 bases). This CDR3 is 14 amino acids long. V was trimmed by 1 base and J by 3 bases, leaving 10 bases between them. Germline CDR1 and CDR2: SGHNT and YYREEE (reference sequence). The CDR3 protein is CASSLQGADTEAFF. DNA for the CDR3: TGTGCCAGCAGCTTGCAGGGTGCGGACACTGAAGCTTTCTTT.

CDR3 DNA: TGTGCCACCAGCAGAGGGACGGGGGGTATCGAAAAACTGTTTTTT. Protein product: CATSRGTGGIEKLFF. The genes are TRBV15 and TRBJ1-4; perhaps TRBD1 as D (5 bases). Between the trimmed V and J ends, which lost 1 base and 8 bases, there was a span of 14 bases. The CDR3 has 15 residues. The germline V gene encodes CDR1 LNHNV and CDR2 YYDKDF (reference sequence).

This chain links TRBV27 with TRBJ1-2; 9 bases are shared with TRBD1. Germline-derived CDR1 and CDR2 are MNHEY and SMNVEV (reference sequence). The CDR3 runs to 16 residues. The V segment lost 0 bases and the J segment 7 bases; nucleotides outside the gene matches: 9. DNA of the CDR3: TGTGCCAGCAGTTTATCCCCACCACAGGGGGCGGGTGGCTACACCTTC. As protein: CASSLSPPQGAGGYTF.

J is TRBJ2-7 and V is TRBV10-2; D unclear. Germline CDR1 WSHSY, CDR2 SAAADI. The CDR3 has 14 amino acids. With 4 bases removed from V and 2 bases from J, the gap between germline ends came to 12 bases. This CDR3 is CASSAPTVPYEQYF. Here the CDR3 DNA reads TGCGCCAGCAGTGCCCCGACTGTACCCTACGAGCAGTACTTC.

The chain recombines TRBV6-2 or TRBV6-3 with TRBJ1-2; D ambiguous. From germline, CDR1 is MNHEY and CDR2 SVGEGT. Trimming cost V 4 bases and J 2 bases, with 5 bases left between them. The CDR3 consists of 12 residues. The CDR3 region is CASSSFNYGYTF. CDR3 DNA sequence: TGTGCCAGCAGTTCATTCAACTATGGCTACACCTTC.

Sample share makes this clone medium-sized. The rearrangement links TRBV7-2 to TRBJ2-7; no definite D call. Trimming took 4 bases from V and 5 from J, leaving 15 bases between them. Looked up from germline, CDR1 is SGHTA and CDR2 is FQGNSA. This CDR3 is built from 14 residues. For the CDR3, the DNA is TGTGCCAGCAGCTGGGCCCGTTCGGTCCACGAGCAGTACTTC. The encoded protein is CASSWARSVHEQYF.

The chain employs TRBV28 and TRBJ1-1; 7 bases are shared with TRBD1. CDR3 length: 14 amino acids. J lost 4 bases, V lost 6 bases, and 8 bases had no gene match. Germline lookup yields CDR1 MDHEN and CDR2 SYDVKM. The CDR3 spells CASSSQGLVTEAFF. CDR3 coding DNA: TGTGCCAGCAGCTCACAGGGGCTGGTCACTGAAGCTTTCTTT.